These T cell receptor beta chains were read from a single sample in a study of blood T cell repertoires in COVID-19. Using immunoSEQ multiplex PCR, the repertoire was profiled, and TCRdb retains in-frame clones only, with some absent. Here the sample spans approximately 350,000 clones, roughly 89% being singletons. Sequenced material: peripheral blood. Source of these receptors: a woman aged 18-29 years who had recovered from COVID-19. Both conserved end residues are part of each CDR3. Fields, in order: J gene, clone size, D gene, V gene, CDR3 protein, CDR3 DNA. The D gene is left open where the match is weak. Only some rows state a clone size, as once, few, many or a class for expanded clones.

TRBJ2-1 once - TRBV6-5 CASSYSIAAGDEQFF TGTGCCAGCAGTTACTCGATTGCGGCCGGGGATGAGCAGTTCTTC
TRBJ2-1 - - TRBV5-5 CASSLLGAYNEQFF TGTGCCAGCAGCTTGCTAGGGGCGTACAATGAGCAGTTCTTC
TRBJ1-1 - TRBD1 TRBV10-3 CAISSQGEGTEAFF TGTGCCATCAGTTCACAGGGGGAGGGCACTGAAGCTTTCTTT
TRBJ2-1 - TRBD2 TRBV6-2/TRBV6-3 CASSPLAAPRGEQFF TGTGCCAGCAGTCCACTAGCGGCCCCCCGAGGTGAGCAGTTCTTC
TRBJ2-1 - - TRBV6-2/TRBV6-3 CASSYATGSAYNEQFF TGTGCCAGCAGTTACGCGACAGGTTCGGCCTACAATGAGCAGTTCTTC
TRBJ1-1 few - TRBV7-6 CASSLPAGMNTEAFF TGTGCCAGCAGCTTGCCTGCAGGGATGAACACTGAAGCTTTCTTT
TRBJ2-5 - TRBD1 TRBV11-3 CASSAEGPGQETQYF TGTGCCAGCAGCGCAGAAGGCCCGGGACAGGAGACCCAGTACTTC
TRBJ1-5 - TRBD1 TRBV2 CASSGDRRNQPQHF TGTGCCAGCTCGGGGGACAGGCGCAATCAGCCCCAGCATTTT
TRBJ2-1 - TRBD2 TRBV12-5 CASGSRIGGRGDEQFF TGTGCTAGTGGTTCCCGGATTGGCGGGAGGGGAGATGAGCAGTTCTTC
TRBJ1-3 - - TRBV7-2 CASSHQHHSGNTIYF TGTGCCAGCAGCCACCAACACCACTCTGGAAACACCATATATTTT
TRBJ1-5 - TRBD1 TRBV27 CASREPGQGPYGGNQPQHF TGTGCCAGCAGGGAACCGGGACAGGGGCCTTATGGTGGCAATCAGCCCCAGCATTTT
TRBJ1-2 once - TRBV27 CASRETATLYGYTF TGTGCCAGCAGGGAGACAGCAACCCTTTATGGCTACACCTTC
TRBJ2-5 - TRBD1 TRBV29-1 CSVAETGVKTQYF TGCAGCGTTGCAGAGACAGGGGTGAAGACCCAGTACTTC
TRBJ2-6 - TRBD1 TRBV30 CAWNRGSGANVLTF TGTGCCTGGAACAGGGGATCTGGGGCCAACGTCCTGACTTTC
TRBJ1-1 - - TRBV7-2 CASSPRIGEGTEAFF TGTGCCAGCAGCCCGAGGATTGGTGAGGGCACTGAAGCTTTCTTT
TRBJ1-3 - TRBD1 TRBV6-1 CASREGTGGTRENTIYF TGTGCCAGCAGAGAAGGGACAGGGGGCACTCGTGAAAACACCATATATTTT
TRBJ2-1 - TRBD2 TRBV3-1/TRBV3-2 CASSLAGRADEQFF TGTGCCAGCAGCCTAGCCGGGAGGGCGGATGAGCAGTTCTTC
TRBJ1-5 - - TRBV5-8 CASSFIGDNQPQHF TGTGCCAGCAGCTTTATCGGGGATAATCAGCCCCAGCATTTT
TRBJ2-3 - TRBD1 TRBV6-2/TRBV6-3 CASSYRQGAGVLDTQYF TGTGCCAGCAGTTACCGTCAGGGGGCAGGAGTTTTGGATACGCAGTATTTT
TRBJ2-5 - TRBD2 TRBV4-1 CASSEQLAGDGETQYF TGCGCCAGCAGCGAACAACTAGCGGGAGATGGGGAGACCCAGTACTTC
TRBJ2-3 - TRBD2 TRBV7-2 CASSLRLAGALGTDTQYF TGTGCCAGCAGCCTCCGACTAGCGGGAGCCCTAGGCACAGATACGCAGTATTTT
TRBJ1-6 - - TRBV11-2 CASSLGRGRKDSPLHF TGTGCCAGCAGCTTAGGTCGGGGTAGGAAAGATTCACCCCTCCACTTT
TRBJ1-5 - - TRBV6-2/TRBV6-3 CASSSRGGPWSNQPQHF TGTGCCAGCAGCTCCCGGGGGGGGCCGTGGAGCAATCAGCCCCAGCATTTT
TRBJ1-2 - TRBD1 TRBV19 CASSIDTGDGYTF TGTGCCAGTAGTATAGATACAGGGGATGGCTACACCTTC
TRBJ2-3 - - TRBV5-1 CASSPGGRDTQYF TGCGCCAGCAGCCCCGGAGGTAGGGATACGCAGTATTTT
TRBJ2-3 - - TRBV9 CASSEGGDPDTQYF TGTGCCAGCAGCGAGGGCGGGGACCCAGATACGCAGTATTTT
TRBJ2-5 - - TRBV28 CAREEIQETQYF TGTGCCAGGGAGGAGATCCAAGAGACCCAGTACTTC
TRBJ2-1 - - TRBV11-3 CASSPSDYGVYNEQFF TGTGCCAGCAGCCCCAGCGACTACGGGGTATACAATGAGCAGTTCTTC
TRBJ2-5 - TRBD2 TRBV18 CASSPPTDWRREWSQETQYF TGTGCCAGCTCACCACCGACCGACTGGCGGCGGGAGTGGAGTCAAGAGACCCAGTACTTC
TRBJ1-2 - TRBD1 TRBV9 CASSTRRGDRVYGYTF TGTGCCAGCAGCACCCGGCGTGGGGACAGGGTCTATGGCTACACCTTC
TRBJ1-3 - - TRBV5-1 CASSPDGASGNTIYF TGCGCCAGCAGCCCCGACGGAGCCTCTGGAAACACCATATATTTT
TRBJ1-4 - - TRBV5-1 CASGPAPNEKLFF TGCGCCAGCGGCCCCGCTCCCAATGAAAAACTGTTTTTT
TRBJ1-1 - TRBD1 TRBV28 CASSSYDRGHAEAFF TGTGCCAGCAGTTCCTACGACAGGGGGCACGCTGAAGCTTTCTTT
TRBJ1-5 - TRBD1 TRBV19 CASSIKTGGTGQPQHF TGTGCCAGTAGTATAAAGACAGGGGGGACGGGTCAGCCCCAGCATTTT
TRBJ2-2 - TRBD1 TRBV5-4 CASSLQGVGTGELFF TGTGCCAGCAGCTTACAGGGGGTCGGCACCGGGGAGCTGTTTTTT
TRBJ1-2 - - TRBV25-1 CASSPPGRGYGYTF TGTGCCAGCAGTCCCCCGGGCAGGGGCTATGGCTACACCTTC
TRBJ2-1 - TRBD2 TRBV24-1 CATSDPAGGGRSSYNEQFF TGTGCCACCAGTGACCCAGCGGGAGGGGGACGGAGCTCCTACAATGAGCAGTTCTTC
TRBJ2-3 once - TRBV18 CASSPPGPDTQYF TGTGCCAGCTCACCACCGGGCCCAGATACGCAGTATTTT
TRBJ2-5 - - TRBV20-1 CSAEGQETQYF TGCAGTGCTGAGGGCCAAGAGACCCAGTACTTC
TRBJ1-1 - - TRBV19 CASTPGVGATEAFF TGTGCCAGTACCCCGGGGGTAGGGGCCACTGAAGCTTTCTTT
TRBJ1-2 - - TRBV19 CASSLRQGGGYTF TGTGCCAGTAGTCTAAGGCAGGGTGGTGGCTACACCTTC
TRBJ1-3 - - TRBV5-1 CASSLGGQVSGNTIYF TGCGCCAGCAGCTTGGGGGGACAAGTATCTGGAAACACCATATATTTT
TRBJ2-1 - TRBD1 TRBV5-1 CASSSTDRSNYNEQFF TGCGCCAGCAGCAGCACGGACAGGTCAAACTACAATGAGCAGTTCTTC
TRBJ2-3 once TRBD2 TRBV20-1 CSASRGTSGNKADTQYF TGCAGTGCTAGTCGTGGGACTAGCGGGAACAAAGCAGATACGCAGTATTTT